What follows are 5 T cell receptor beta chains derived from one specimen sequenced in a study of T cells in Graves' hyperthyroidism and ophthalmopathy. Amplified TCR beta CDR3 regions derived from RNA transcripts. HTBI primers drove first-round RT-PCR of the TCR CDR3. Each CDR3 protein is one row after TCRdb ran MiXCR on the multiplex PCR reads. The profile shows about 770,000 distinct CDR3 sequences, 18% of them singletons. Sequencing input: blood. All receptors derive from a woman between 50 and 59 years old with Graves' hyperthyroidism that later progressed to Graves' ophthalmopathy.

The chain recombines TRBV6-1 with TRBJ1-5; weak D call: TRBD1 (5 bases). Germline lookup yields CDR1 MNHNS and CDR2 SASEGT. V was pared by 0 bases and J by 2 bases, with 8 bases between. This CDR3 contains 15 residues. The CDR3 loop is CASSEAGRGNQPQHF. As DNA, the CDR3 is TGTGCCAGCAGTGAAGCTGGCAGGGGCAATCAGCCCCAGCATTTT.

The chain has TRBV6-1 and TRBJ2-1; D remains ambiguous. CDR1 is MNHNS and CDR2 is SASEGT in the germline V gene. CDR3 length equals 14 residues. V was cut by 6 bases and J by 10 bases, with 19 bases left in between. The CDR3 nucleotides read TGTGCCAGCAGATCGTCGCTGACCGAAGGCGAGCAGTTCTTC. It codes for CASRSSLTEGEQFF.

CDR3 in DNA: TGCAGTGCTACACCGAGGATAGCGGGGGACAATGAGCAGTTCTTC. This encodes CSATPRIAGDNEQFF. The chain has TRBV20-1 and TRBJ2-1, with TRBD2 identical over 9 bases. Germline V gene data show CDR1 as DFQATT and CDR2 as SNEGSKA (reference sequence). The CDR3 covers 15 residues. Trimming at V came to 4 bases and at J to 5 bases, leaving 9 bases not matched to a gene.

This clonotype was counted ten times or more. The chain combines TRBV24-1 with TRBJ1-5, with D unclear. The germline V and J ends were trimmed by 4 bases and 4 bases, with 10 bases remaining between them. The germline CDR1 and CDR2 sequences are KGHDR and SFDVKD. This CDR3 has 14 residues. The CDR3 nucleotides are TGTGCCACCAGTGACAGTGGGAGGAATCAGCCCCAGCATTTT. Protein: CATSDSGRNQPQHF.

V usage is TRBV20-1 and J usage is TRBJ2-2; TRBD2 matches 13 bases. In germline, CDR1 is DFQATT, CDR2 SNEGSKA (reference sequence). J was trimmed by 3 bases and V by 6 bases; bases with no gene match: 10. The CDR3 is 17 residues long. The CDR3 DNA reads TGCAGTGCGGTCGCGACTAGCGGGGGGACCTACACCGGGGAGCTGTTTTTT. Amino acids: CSAVATSGGTYTGELFF.